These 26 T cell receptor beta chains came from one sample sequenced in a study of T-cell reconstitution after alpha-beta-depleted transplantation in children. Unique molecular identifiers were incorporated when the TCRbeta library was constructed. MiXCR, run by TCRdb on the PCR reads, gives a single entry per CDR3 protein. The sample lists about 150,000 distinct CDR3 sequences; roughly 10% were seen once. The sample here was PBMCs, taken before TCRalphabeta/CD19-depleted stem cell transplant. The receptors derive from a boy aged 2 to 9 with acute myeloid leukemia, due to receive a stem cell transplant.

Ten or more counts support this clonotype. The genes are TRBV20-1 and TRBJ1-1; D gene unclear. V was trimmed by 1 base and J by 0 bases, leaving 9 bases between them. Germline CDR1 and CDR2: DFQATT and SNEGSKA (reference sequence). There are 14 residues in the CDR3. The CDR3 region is CSARGFFLNTEAFF. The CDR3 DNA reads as TGCAGTGCTAGAGGGTTTTTTTTGAACACTGAAGCTTTCTTT.

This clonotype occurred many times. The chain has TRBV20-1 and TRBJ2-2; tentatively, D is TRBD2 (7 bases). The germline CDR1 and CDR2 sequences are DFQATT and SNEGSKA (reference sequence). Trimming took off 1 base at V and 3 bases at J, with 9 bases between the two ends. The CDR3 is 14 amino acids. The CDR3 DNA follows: TGCAGTGCTAGAGCGGGGGGCGACACCGGGGAGCTGTTTTTT. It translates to CSARAGGDTGELFF.

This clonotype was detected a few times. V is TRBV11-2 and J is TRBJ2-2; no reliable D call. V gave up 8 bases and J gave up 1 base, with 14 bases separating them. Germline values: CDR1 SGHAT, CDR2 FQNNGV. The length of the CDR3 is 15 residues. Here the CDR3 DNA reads TGTGCCAGCTGCGGAACTGGGTGGAACACCGGGGAGCTGTTTTTT. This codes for CASCGTGWNTGELFF.

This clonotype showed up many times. DNA of the CDR3: TGTGCCAGCAGTGAGACCGGGAAAATTTCCTATGGCTACACCTTC. This translates into CASSETGKISYGYTF. The chain couples TRBV25-1 to TRBJ1-2; D is unclear. The CDR3 totals 15 residues. The germline V gene encodes CDR1 MGHDK and CDR2 SYGVNS. Trimming stripped 3 bases from V and 4 bases from J, with 15 bases between.

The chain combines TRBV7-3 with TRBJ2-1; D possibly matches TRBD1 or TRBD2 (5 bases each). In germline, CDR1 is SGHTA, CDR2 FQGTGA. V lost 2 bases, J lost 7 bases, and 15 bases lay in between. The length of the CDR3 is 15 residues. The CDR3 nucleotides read TGTGCCAGCAGCTTATTCGCGGGCAGGGAGAATGAGCAGTTCTTC. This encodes CASSLFAGRENEQFF.

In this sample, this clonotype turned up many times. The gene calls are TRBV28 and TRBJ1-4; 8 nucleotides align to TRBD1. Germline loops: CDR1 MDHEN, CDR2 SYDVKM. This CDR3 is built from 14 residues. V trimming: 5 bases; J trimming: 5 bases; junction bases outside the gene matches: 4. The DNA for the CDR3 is TGTGCCAGCAGTCCAGGGGGCTCGAATGAAAAACTGTTTTTT. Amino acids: CASSPGGSNEKLFF.

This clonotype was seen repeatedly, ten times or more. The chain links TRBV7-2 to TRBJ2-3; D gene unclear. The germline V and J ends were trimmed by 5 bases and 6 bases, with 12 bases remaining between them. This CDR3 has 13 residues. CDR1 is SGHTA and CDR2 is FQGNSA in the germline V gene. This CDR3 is CASSRVFGDTQYF. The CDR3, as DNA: TGTGCCAGCAGCAGGGTGTTTGGGGATACGCAGTATTTT.

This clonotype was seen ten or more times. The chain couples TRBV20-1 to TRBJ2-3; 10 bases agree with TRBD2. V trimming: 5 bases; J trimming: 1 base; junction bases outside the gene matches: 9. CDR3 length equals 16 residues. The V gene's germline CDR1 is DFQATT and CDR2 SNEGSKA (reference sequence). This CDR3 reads CSAGRLAGWGTDTQYF. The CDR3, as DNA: TGCAGTGCTGGGCGACTAGCGGGCTGGGGCACAGATACGCAGTATTTT.

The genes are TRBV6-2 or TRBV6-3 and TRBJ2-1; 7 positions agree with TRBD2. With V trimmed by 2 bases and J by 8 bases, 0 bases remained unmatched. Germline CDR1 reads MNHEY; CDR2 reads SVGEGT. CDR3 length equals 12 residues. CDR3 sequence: CASSYGGDEQFF. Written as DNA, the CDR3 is TGTGCCAGCAGTTACGGGGGGGATGAGCAGTTCTTC.

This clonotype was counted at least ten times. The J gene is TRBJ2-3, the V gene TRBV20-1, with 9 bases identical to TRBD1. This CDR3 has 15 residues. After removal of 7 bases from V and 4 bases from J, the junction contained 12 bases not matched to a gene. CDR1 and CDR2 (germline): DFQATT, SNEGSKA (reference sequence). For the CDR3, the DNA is TGCAGTGGGACTCCGGGACAGGGCTGGGCAGATACGCAGTATTTT. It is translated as CSGTPGQGWADTQYF.

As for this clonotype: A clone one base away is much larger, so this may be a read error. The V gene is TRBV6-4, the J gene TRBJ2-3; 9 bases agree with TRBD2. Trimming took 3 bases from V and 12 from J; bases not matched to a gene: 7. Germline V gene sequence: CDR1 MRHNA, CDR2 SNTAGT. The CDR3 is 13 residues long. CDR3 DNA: TGTGCCAGCAGTGAGTCCCCTAGCGGGATTCAGTATTTT. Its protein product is CASSESPSGIQYF.

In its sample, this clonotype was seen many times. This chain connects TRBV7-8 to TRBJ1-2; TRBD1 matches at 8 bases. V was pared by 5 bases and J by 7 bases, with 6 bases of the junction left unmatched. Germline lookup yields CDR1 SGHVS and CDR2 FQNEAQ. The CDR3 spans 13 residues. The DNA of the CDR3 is TGTGCCAGCAGCGACAGGGGTAGGGGTGGCTACACCTTC. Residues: CASSDRGRGGYTF. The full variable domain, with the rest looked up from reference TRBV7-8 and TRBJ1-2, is GAGVSQSPRYKVAKRGQDVALRCDPISGHVSLFWYQQALGQGPEFLTYFQNEAQLDKSGLPSDRFFAERPEGSVSTLKIQRTQQEDSAVYLCASSDRGRGGYTFGSGTRLTVV.

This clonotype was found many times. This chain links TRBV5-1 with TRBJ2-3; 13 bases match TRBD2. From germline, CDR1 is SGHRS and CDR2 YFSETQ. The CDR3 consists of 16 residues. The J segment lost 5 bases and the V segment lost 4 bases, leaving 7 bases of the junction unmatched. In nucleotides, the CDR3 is TGCGCCAGCAGCGGGACTAGCGGGACTTCAGGAGATACGCAGTATTTT. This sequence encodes CASSGTSGTSGDTQYF.

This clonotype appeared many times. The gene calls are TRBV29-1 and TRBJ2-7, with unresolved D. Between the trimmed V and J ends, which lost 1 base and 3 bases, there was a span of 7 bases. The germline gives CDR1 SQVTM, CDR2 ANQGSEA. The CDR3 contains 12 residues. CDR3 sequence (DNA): TGCAGCGTTGAAGGGTCGGGCTACGAGCAGTACTTC. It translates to CSVEGSGYEQYF.

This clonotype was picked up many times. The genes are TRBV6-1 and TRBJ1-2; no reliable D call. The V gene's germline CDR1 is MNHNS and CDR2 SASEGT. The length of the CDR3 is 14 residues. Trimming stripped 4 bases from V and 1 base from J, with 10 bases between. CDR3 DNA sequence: TGTGCCAGCAGTGGATCACGGGATAACTATGGCTACACCTTC. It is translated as CASSGSRDNYGYTF.

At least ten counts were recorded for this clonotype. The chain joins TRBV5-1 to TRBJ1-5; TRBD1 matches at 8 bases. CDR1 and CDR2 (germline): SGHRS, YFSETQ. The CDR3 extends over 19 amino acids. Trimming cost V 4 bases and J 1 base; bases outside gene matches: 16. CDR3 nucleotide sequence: TGCGCCAGCAGCCCTGGGATGGTCAGGGGGCCTAAGAGCAATCAGCCCCAGCATTTT. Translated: CASSPGMVRGPKSNQPQHF.

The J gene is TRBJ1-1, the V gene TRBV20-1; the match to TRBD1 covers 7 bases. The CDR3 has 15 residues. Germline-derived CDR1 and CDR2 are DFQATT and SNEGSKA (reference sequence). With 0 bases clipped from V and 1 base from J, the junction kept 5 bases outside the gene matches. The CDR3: CSARDPRGGNTEAFF. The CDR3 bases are TGCAGTGCTAGAGATCCCAGGGGGGGGAACACTGAAGCTTTCTTT.

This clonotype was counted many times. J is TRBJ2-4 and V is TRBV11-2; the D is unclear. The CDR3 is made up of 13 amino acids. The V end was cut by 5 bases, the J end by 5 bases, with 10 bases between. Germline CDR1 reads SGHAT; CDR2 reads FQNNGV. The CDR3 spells CASSLGWENIQYF. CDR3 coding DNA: TGTGCCAGCAGCCTCGGGTGGGAAAACATTCAGTACTTC.

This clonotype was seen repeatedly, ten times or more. The CDR3 sequence is CSASGRARDTEAFF. The DNA of the CDR3 is TGCAGTGCTAGCGGTAGGGCGCGGGACACTGAAGCTTTCTTT. The chain uses TRBV20-1 and TRBJ1-1; D unresolved. The ends were cut back, 3 bases at V and 3 bases at J, with 14 bases in the middle. The germline V gene has CDR1 DFQATT and CDR2 SNEGSKA (reference sequence). This CDR3 has 14 residues.

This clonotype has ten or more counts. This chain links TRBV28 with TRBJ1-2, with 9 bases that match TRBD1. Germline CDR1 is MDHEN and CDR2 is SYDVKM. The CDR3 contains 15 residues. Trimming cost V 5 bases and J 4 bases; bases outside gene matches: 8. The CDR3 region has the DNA TGTGCCAGCAGTCCTACAGGGGGCGTTATCTATGGCTACACCTTC. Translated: CASSPTGGVIYGYTF.

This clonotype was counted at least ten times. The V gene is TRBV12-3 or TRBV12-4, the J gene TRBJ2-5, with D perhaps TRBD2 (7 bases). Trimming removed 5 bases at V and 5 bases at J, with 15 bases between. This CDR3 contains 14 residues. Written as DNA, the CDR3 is TGTGCCAGCAGTCTATCAGGGAGGGGGGAGACCCAGTACTTC. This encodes CASSLSGRGETQYF.

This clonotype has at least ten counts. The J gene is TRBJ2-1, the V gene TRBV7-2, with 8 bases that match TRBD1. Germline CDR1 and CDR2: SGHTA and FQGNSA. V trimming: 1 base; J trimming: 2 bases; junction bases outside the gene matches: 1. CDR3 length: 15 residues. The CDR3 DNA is TGTGCCAGCAGCTTAGGGACAGGGCCCTACAATGAGCAGTTCTTC. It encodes CASSLGTGPYNEQFF.

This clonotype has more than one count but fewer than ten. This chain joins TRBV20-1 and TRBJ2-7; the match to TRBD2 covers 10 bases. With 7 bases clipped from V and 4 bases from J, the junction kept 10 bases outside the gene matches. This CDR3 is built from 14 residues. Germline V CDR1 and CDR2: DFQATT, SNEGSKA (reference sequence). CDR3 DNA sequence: TGCAGTGACAGACTAGCGGGCCTCGGGTACGAGCAGTACTTC. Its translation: CSDRLAGLGYEQYF.

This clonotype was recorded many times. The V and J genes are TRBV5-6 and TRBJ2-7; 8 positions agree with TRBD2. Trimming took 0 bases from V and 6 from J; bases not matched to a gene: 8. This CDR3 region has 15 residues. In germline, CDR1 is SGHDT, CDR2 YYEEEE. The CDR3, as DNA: TGTGCCAGCAGCTTGGAGATTAGCGGGACTAGCGAGCAGTACTTC. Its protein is CASSLEISGTSEQYF.

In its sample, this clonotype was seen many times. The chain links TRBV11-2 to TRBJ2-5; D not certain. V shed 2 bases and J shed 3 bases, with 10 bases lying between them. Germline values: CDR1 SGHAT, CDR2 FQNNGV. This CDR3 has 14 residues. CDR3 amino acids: CASSLQVREETQYF. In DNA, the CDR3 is TGTGCCAGCAGCTTACAAGTTAGGGAAGAGACCCAGTACTTC. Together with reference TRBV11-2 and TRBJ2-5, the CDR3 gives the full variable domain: EAGVAQSPRYKIIEKRQSVAFWCNPISGHATLYWYQQILGQGPKLLIQFQNNGVVDDSQLPKDRFSAERLKGVDSTLKIQPAKLEDSAVYLCASSLQVREETQYFGPGTRLLVL.

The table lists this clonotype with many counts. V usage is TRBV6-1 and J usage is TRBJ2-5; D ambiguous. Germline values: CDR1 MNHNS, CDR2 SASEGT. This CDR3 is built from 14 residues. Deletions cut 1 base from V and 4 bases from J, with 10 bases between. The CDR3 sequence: CASSEGWTGETQYF. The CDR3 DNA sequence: TGTGCCAGCAGTGAAGGGTGGACGGGAGAGACCCAGTACTTC.